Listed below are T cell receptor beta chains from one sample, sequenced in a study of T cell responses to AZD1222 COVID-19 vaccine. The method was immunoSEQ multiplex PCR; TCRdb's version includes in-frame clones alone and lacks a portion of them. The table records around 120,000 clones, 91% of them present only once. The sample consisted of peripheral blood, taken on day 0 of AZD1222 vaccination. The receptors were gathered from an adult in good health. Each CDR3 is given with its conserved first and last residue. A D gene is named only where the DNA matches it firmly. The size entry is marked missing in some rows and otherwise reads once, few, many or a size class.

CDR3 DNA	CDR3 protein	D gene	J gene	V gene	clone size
TGTGCCAGCAGCCAAGAAGGGGGGCGCGGTGAAAAACTGTTTTTT	CASSQEGGRGEKLFF	-	TRBJ1-4	TRBV4-2	-
TGTGCCAGCAGTTATACTGGGGGAGTAGACTATGGCTACACCTTC	CASSYTGGVDYGYTF	-	TRBJ1-2	TRBV6-6	-
TGTGCCAGCAGCTTGGGACACTACACTGAAGCTTTCTTT	CASSLGHYTEAFF	-	TRBJ1-1	TRBV7-8	-
TGTGCCAGCAGTCCCTACAGGGGGCATCAGATGGACACTGAAGCTTTCTTT	CASSPYRGHQMDTEAFF	TRBD1	TRBJ1-1	TRBV27	-
TGCAGCGCCGGTAGCGGGATCTACAATGAGCAGTTCTTC	CSAGSGIYNEQFF	TRBD2	TRBJ2-1	TRBV29-1	-
TGCGCCAGCAGCACTGGACAGGGGGCAGGCTACACCTTC	CASSTGQGAGYTF	TRBD1	TRBJ1-2	TRBV5-1	-
TGTGCCAGTACCTTAGGGGTGACTGAAGCTTTCTTT	CASTLGVTEAFF	-	TRBJ1-1	TRBV19	-
TGTGCCAGCAGATCCGGGACACTCACCTACGAGCAGTACTTC	CASRSGTLTYEQYF	-	TRBJ2-7	TRBV28	-
TGTGCCAGCAGCCAAGGGGCTAGCGGGAGCCACAATGAGCAGTTCTTC	CASSQGASGSHNEQFF	TRBD2	TRBJ2-1	TRBV3-1/TRBV3-2	-
TGTGCCACCAGCAGAGACAGACAGGCGGGCTCTGGAAACACCATATATTTT	CATSRDRQAGSGNTIYF	-	TRBJ1-3	TRBV15	-
TGTGCCATCAGTGAGGGGGGACGTCGGCTCTCCTACGAGCAGTACTTC	CAISEGGRRLSYEQYF	-	TRBJ2-7	TRBV10-3	-
TGTGCCAGCAGCTTAGGTTTGACTAGGGACCAAGAGACCCAGTACTTC	CASSLGLTRDQETQYF	-	TRBJ2-5	TRBV11-2	-
TGCGCCAGCAGCCAAGCCGGGCCTGGATTTTCATTGAACACTGAAGCTTTCTTT	CASSQAGPGFSLNTEAFF	-	TRBJ1-1	TRBV4-3	-
TGCGCCAGCAGCACGGGGGCTAACAATTCACCCCTCCACTTT	CASSTGANNSPLHF	-	TRBJ1-6	TRBV5-1	few